This section outlines one T cell receptor beta chain sequence together with its context. Germline CDR1 reads MGHDK; CDR2 reads SYGVNS. This CDR3 spans 14 amino acids. Trimming shortened V by 1 base and J by 6 bases, and 7 bases separated the two germline ends. This sample was taken from a study of blood T cell repertoires in COVID-19. About the study: T cells, B-cell-depleted T cells, or PBMCs provided the cDNA or gDNA that served as material.

In the authors' workflow: How many nucleated cells were present was estimated from reference gene primer amplification. Data came from immunoSEQ multiplex PCR; TCRdb stores just in-frame clones and leaves some out. The V and J calls and the clone size are those of that table, but D and trimming were determined from the DNA. In the table there are more than 250,000 clones, 87% of which are singletons. The study drew participants aged about 18 to 95 years from 24 US areas. Cohort allocation depended upon clinical history that participants reported. This chain joins TRBV25-1 and TRBJ1-6, with D unresolved. This sequence originates from a woman aged 25 to 39 who had recovered from COVID-19. The specimen sequenced was PBMCs or T cells enriched from blood (not recorded which). CDR3 nucleotide sequence: TGTGCCAGCAGTGAATTGCGGGGTAATTCACCCCTCCACTTT. This sequence encodes CASSELRGNSPLHF.